The rows below give T cell receptor beta chains drawn from one sample of a study of CD8 T cells in ankylosing spondylitis. TCRdb reprocessed the 5' RACE reads with MiXCR, giving one entry per CDR3 protein. The sample lists 250,000 or so distinct CDR3 sequences, 18% seen once, with 25% to 40% in the top ten. Sample: blood, either unsorted or a sorted T cell fraction (not recorded which). Receptors were obtained from a male donor with ankylosing spondylitis or in good health (not recorded which). CDR3s include the opening cysteine and the closing phenylalanine or tryptophan. The D gene is left open where the match is weak. Not all rows give a size; the values are once, few, many and, for expanded clones, a class.

d_call	clone_size	v_call	cdr3_length	j_call	cdr3_nt	cdr3_aa
TRBD2	.	TRBV6-5	15	TRBJ2-2	TGTGCCAGCAGTTGGCTAGCGGGAGAAACCGGGGAGCTGTTTTTT	CASSWLAGETGELFF
TRBD2	few	TRBV4-1	16	TRBJ2-7	TGCGCCAGCAGCCAACTAGAAGCGGGAGGGCCTAACGAGCAGTACTTC	CASSQLEAGGPNEQYF
TRBD2	.	TRBV20-1	15	TRBJ2-7	TGCAGTGCTTTCGCTTTAGCGGGCAACTCCTACGAGCAGTACTTC	CSAFALAGNSYEQYF
.	many	TRBV13	13	TRBJ2-7	TGTGCCAGCAGCTTAGGCGGGTGGGTCGAGCAGTACTTC	CASSLGGWVEQYF
TRBD2	few	TRBV4-3	15	TRBJ2-1	TGCGCCAGCAGCATCTGGTTAGCGGGAGACAATGAGCAGTTCTTC	CASSIWLAGDNEQFF
.	few	TRBV4-1	15	TRBJ2-7	TGCGCCAGCAGCCAAGTCAGAGAACCCACCTACGAGCAGTACTTC	CASSQVREPTYEQYF
.	few	TRBV27	17	TRBJ2-7	TGTGCCAGCAGTTTAGCCCTTTGGGAGGGGGCAACGCACGAGCAGTACTTC	CASSLALWEGATHEQYF
TRBD2	.	TRBV6-5	17	TRBJ2-2	TGTGCCAGCAGTTACTCTGCCGGGAGGAACCCAACCGGGGAGCTGTTTTTT	CASSYSAGRNPTGELFF
.	.	TRBV14	16	TRBJ2-7	TGTGCCAGCAGCCCGTTGGTCAGACCATCGGTTCGCGAGCAGTACTTC	CASSPLVRPSVREQYF
.	.	TRBV5-1	16	TRBJ2-4	TGCGCCAGCAGCCTCACTTGGGAGTCTGGCAAAAACATTCAGTACTTC	CASSLTWESGKNIQYF
TRBD2	few	TRBV27	17	TRBJ2-5	TGTGCCAGCGGAAATCCGGGACTAGCGGGGCTTGAGGAGACCCAGTACTTC	CASGNPGLAGLEETQYF
TRBD1	few	TRBV7-2	15	TRBJ2-1	TGTGCCAGCAGCCAGACAGGGGGCATCTGGAATGAGCAGTTCTTC	CASSQTGGIWNEQFF
TRBD2	few	TRBV9	17	TRBJ2-1	TGTGCCAGCAGCGTAGCAGAAACGAGACTAGCGAGGGGTGAGCAGTTCTTC	CASSVAETRLARGEQFF
.	.	TRBV7-8	18	TRBJ2-1	TGTGCCAGCAGCTACTCCGTTATGGGGGAGAAGGGCTACAATGAGCAGTTCTTC	CASSYSVMGEKGYNEQFF
.	many	TRBV9	15	TRBJ2-3	TGTGCCAGCAGCGTAGTGTCTGGGGTGCCAGATACGCAGTATTTT	CASSVVSGVPDTQYF
.	.	TRBV4-2	13	TRBJ2-5	TGTGCCAGCAGCCAAGATCCCCGAGAGACCCAGTACTTC	CASSQDPRETQYF
.	.	TRBV9	14	TRBJ2-7	TGTGCCAGCAGCGACGCCCCGCTCTCCTACGAGCAGTACTTC	CASSDAPLSYEQYF
.	many	TRBV29-1	13	TRBJ2-5	TGCAGCGTTGAAACCGCCGGGAGAGAGACCCAGTACTTC	CSVETAGRETQYF
.	many	TRBV27	13	TRBJ1-1	TGTGCCAGCAGGGAAAACAGGGCCACTGAAGCTTTCTTT	CASRENRATEAFF
TRBD1	.	TRBV2	16	TRBJ2-1	TGTGCCAGCAGGCATTCCGGGACAGGGGTATACAATGAGCAGTTCTTC	CASRHSGTGVYNEQFF
TRBD2	few	TRBV10-3	17	TRBJ2-7	TGTGCCATCAGTGAGCCAGACGACGGGAGGGCCTTATACGAGCAGTACTTC	CAISEPDDGRALYEQYF
.	many	TRBV25-1	17	TRBJ2-3	TGTGCCAGCAGCCCCAGGGGCGCCGACACCCGCACAGATACGCAGTATTTT	CASSPRGADTRTDTQYF
.	few	TRBV27	14	TRBJ2-7	TGTGCCAGCAGTTTATCGTGGACTCCCGACGAGCAGTACTTC	CASSLSWTPDEQYF
TRBD2	few	TRBV12-3/TRBV12-4	14	TRBJ2-1	TGTGCCAGCAGTTTCGTGGGGGAGGGAAACGAGCAGTTCTTC	CASSFVGEGNEQFF
.	few	TRBV7-2	16	TRBJ2-3	TGTGCCAGCAGCTTAGAGCCTGGATACGGTCCGGATACGCAGTATTTT	CASSLEPGYGPDTQYF
TRBD2	few	TRBV12-3/TRBV12-4	15	TRBJ2-5	TGTGCCAGCAGTTTGGGGGAGGGCCTGGGAGAGACCCAGTACTTC	CASSLGEGLGETQYF
.	few	TRBV12-3/TRBV12-4	13	TRBJ2-1	TGTGCCAGCAGTTTAGTTCTGGGAGACGAGCAGTTCTTC	CASSLVLGDEQFF
TRBD1	many	TRBV12-3/TRBV12-4	14	TRBJ2-2	TGTGCCAGCAGTCCGACAGGGACCACCGGGGAGCTGTTTTTT	CASSPTGTTGELFF
TRBD2	few	TRBV20-1	16	TRBJ2-5	TGCAGTGCTAGAGATTTAGAGGGAGGGCTTCAGGAGACCCAGTACTTC	CSARDLEGGLQETQYF
.	.	TRBV11-2	16	TRBJ2-1	TGTGCCAGCAGCTTAGGATCCTATGGCTCCTACAATGAGCAGTTCTTC	CASSLGSYGSYNEQFF
.	.	TRBV7-2	15	TRBJ2-5	TGTGCCAGCAGCTTGGACTTATTAAACACGGAGACCCAGTACTTC	CASSLDLLNTETQYF
.	.	TRBV6-1	17	TRBJ2-7	TGTGCCAGCAGTAGGCCCCGAGGCGGATGGAACACCTACGAGCAGTACTTC	CASSRPRGGWNTYEQYF
TRBD2	many	TRBV6-1	15	TRBJ2-3	TGTGCCAGCAGTGATGAAAGCGGGAGACCAGATACGCAGTATTTT	CASSDESGRPDTQYF
.	.	TRBV10-1	13	TRBJ2-1	TGCGCCAGCAGTGATACAGAAATAAGCGAGCAGTTCTTC	CASSDTEISEQFF
.	.	TRBV7-9	14	TRBJ2-7	TGTGCCAGCAGCGATAACCTCCGGAGCTACGAGCAGTACTTC	CASSDNLRSYEQYF
.	.	TRBV7-9	13	TRBJ2-7	TGTGCCAGCAGCCCAGATCTCCAAGGCGAGCAGTACTTC	CASSPDLQGEQYF
.	many	TRBV4-1	15	TRBJ2-1	TGCGCCAGCAGGATAACTAGTAGGGGATACAATGAGCAGTTCTTC	CASRITSRGYNEQFF
.	few	TRBV18	15	TRBJ1-2	TGTGCCAGCTCACCACCGGGTTTTGGGAACTATGGCTACACCTTC	CASSPPGFGNYGYTF
TRBD1	many	TRBV4-2	16	TRBJ2-7	TGTGCCAGCAGCCAAGATGAGGGGGCGGAACCCTACGAGCAGTACTTC	CASSQDEGAEPYEQYF
TRBD2	.	TRBV7-8	15	TRBJ2-7	TGTGCCAGCAGCTCTAGCGGGAGGGCCGTTCCCGAGCAGTACTTC	CASSSSGRAVPEQYF
.	.	TRBV20-1	11	TRBJ2-1	TGCAGTGCTAGTCCCGGCATTGAGCAGTTCTTC	CSASPGIEQFF
TRBD2	.	TRBV7-9	13	TRBJ2-7	TGTGCCAGCAGCCCTAGCGGGAAGTACGAGCAGTACTTC	CASSPSGKYEQYF
.	.	TRBV5-1	13	TRBJ2-4	TGCGCCAGCAGCTTGGGCCAGGGCGGCATTCGGTACTTC	CASSLGQGGIRYF
TRBD1	few	TRBV29-1	12	TRBJ1-1	TGCAGCGTGGAGGGACAGCGACCTGAAGCTTTCTTT	CSVEGQRPEAFF
.	many	TRBV30	15	TRBJ2-1	TGTGCCTGGAGTCGGGACTTAAGCTCCTACAATGAGCAGTTCTTC	CAWSRDLSSYNEQFF
.	few	TRBV5-1	15	TRBJ2-5	TGCGCCAGCAGCCGGCGGGACGAGGGGGGAGAGACCCAGTACTTC	CASSRRDEGGETQYF